This is a list of T cell receptor beta chains from one sample in a study of T cells in Graves' hyperthyroidism and ophthalmopathy. TCRdb independently ran MiXCR on the multiplex PCR reads; one entry per CDR3 protein. The table includes some 700,000 distinct CDR3 sequences, roughly 17% detected once. Input material: blood. These receptors all come from a man aged 45-65 years with Graves' hyperthyroidism. The CDR3 runs from the conserved cysteine through the conserved F or W. A D gene is named only where the DNA matches it firmly. Rows may omit the clone size; those that give it use once, few, many or a size class.

D	J	V	size	CDR3	DNA
.	TRBJ2-1	TRBV20-1	few	CSAFPKGVRSNEQFF	TGCAGTGCTTTTCCAAAGGGAGTGCGAAGTAATGAGCAGTTCTTC
.	TRBJ2-7	TRBV4-2	.	CASSQEYLAYEQYF	TGTGCCAGCAGCCAAGAGTACCTAGCCTACGAGCAGTACTTC
TRBD1	TRBJ1-1	TRBV20-1	few	CSARRTGPDTEAFF	TGCAGTGCTAGGCGGACAGGGCCGGACACTGAAGCTTTCTTT
TRBD2	TRBJ2-3	TRBV5-1	.	CASSRSGKPDTQYF	TGCGCCAGCAGCCGAAGCGGGAAGCCAGATACGCAGTATTTT
.	TRBJ1-1	TRBV19	.	CASSINRGATEAFF	TGTGCCAGTAGTATAAATAGGGGCGCCACTGAAGCTTTCTTT
.	TRBJ1-2	TRBV18	few	CASSPPIGLKGDYGYTF	TGTGCCAGCTCACCACCGATCGGTCTTAAAGGAGACTATGGCTACACCTTC
TRBD1	TRBJ1-2	TRBV27	many	CASTEGTGVGVVRGYTF	TGTGCCAGCACCGAAGGGACAGGGGTTGGGGTTGTAAGGGGCTACACCTTC
TRBD2	TRBJ2-3	TRBV6-1	.	CASSRGGGMTDTQYF	TGTGCCAGCAGTCGCGGGGGGGGGATGACAGATACGCAGTATTTT
TRBD1	TRBJ1-6	TRBV6-1	many	CASRIRDRDSPLHF	TGTGCCAGCAGGATCCGGGACAGGGATTCACCCCTCCACTTT
.	TRBJ2-3	TRBV24-1	few	CATSHFGSTDTQYF	TGTGCCACCAGCCACTTCGGTAGCACAGATACGCAGTATTTT
TRBD1	TRBJ1-1	TRBV11-3	many	CASSLGTGEATEAFF	TGTGCCAGCAGCCTGGGGACAGGGGAAGCCACTGAAGCTTTCTTT
TRBD2	TRBJ2-3	TRBV29-1	many	CSVLAGPGDTQYF	TGCAGCGTTTTAGCGGGTCCAGGGGATACGCAGTATTTT
.	TRBJ2-1	TRBV10-3	.	CAISGTHNEQFF	TGTGCCATCAGCGGGACCCACAATGAGCAGTTCTTC
TRBD2	TRBJ2-7	TRBV10-3	many	CAISDFTSGGFSYEQYF	TGTGCCATCAGTGATTTTACTAGCGGGGGGTTCTCCTACGAGCAGTACTTC
TRBD2	TRBJ2-1	TRBV27	many	CASSRWLAGPYNEQFF	TGTGCCAGCAGCCGATGGCTAGCGGGACCCTACAATGAGCAGTTCTTC
TRBD2	TRBJ2-5	TRBV28	few	CASSLPSGTETQYF	TGTGCCAGCAGTTTGCCTAGCGGGACGGAGACCCAGTACTTC
.	TRBJ2-7	TRBV19	few	CASISPRQKTYEQYF	TGTGCCAGTATAAGTCCTCGACAGAAAACCTACGAGCAGTACTTC
TRBD1	TRBJ2-2	TRBV24-1	many	CATSGKGAGTGELFF	TGTGCCACCAGTGGCAAGGGGGCAGGGACCGGGGAGCTGTTTTTT
TRBD1	TRBJ1-2	TRBV28	many	CASSPGGTGHGYTF	TGTGCCAGCAGCCCTGGGGGGACAGGGCATGGCTACACCTTC
.	TRBJ2-5	TRBV10-3	.	CAISLVPGEVAGTQYF	TGTGCCATCAGTTTAGTACCGGGGGAGGTTGCAGGGACCCAGTACTTC
TRBD2	TRBJ2-7	TRBV7-9	few	CASSGRLAGAEEQYF	TGTGCCAGCAGCGGGAGACTAGCGGGAGCTGAAGAGCAGTACTTC
.	TRBJ2-5	TRBV11-2	few	CASSSPWGEQETQYF	TGTGCCAGCAGCTCCCCCTGGGGGGAGCAAGAGACCCAGTACTTC
TRBD1	TRBJ1-4	TRBV29-1	.	CSVRGTGNEKLFF	TGCAGCGTCCGTGGGACAGGGAATGAAAAACTGTTTTTT
TRBD1	TRBJ2-5	TRBV7-2	many	CASSLPGTGQETQYF	TGTGCCAGCAGCTTGCCTGGGACAGGCCAAGAGACCCAGTACTTC
.	TRBJ2-1	TRBV13	.	CASSLVSPHNEQFF	TGTGCCAGCAGCCTTGTATCTCCCCACAATGAGCAGTTCTTC
.	TRBJ2-7	TRBV6-2/TRBV6-3	.	CASSYRETSYEQYF	TGTGCCAGCAGTTACAGGGAGACTTCCTACGAGCAGTACTTC
.	TRBJ2-1	TRBV27	many	CATGVGLAWNEQFF	TGTGCCACAGGGGTAGGGCTAGCTTGGAATGAGCAGTTCTTC
TRBD1	TRBJ2-7	TRBV12-3/TRBV12-4	many	CASTLPGTGPNGEQYF	TGTGCCAGCACCTTACCCGGGACAGGGCCTAATGGCGAGCAGTACTTC
.	TRBJ2-5	TRBV5-6	many	CASSLLASQETQYF	TGTGCCAGCAGTCTCCTAGCGTCTCAAGAGACCCAGTACTTC
.	TRBJ1-1	TRBV7-9	few	CASSHDKERGDTEAFF	TGTGCCAGCAGCCACGACAAGGAACGGGGGGACACTGAAGCTTTCTTT
.	TRBJ2-4	TRBV19	few	CASSIGGSKNIQYF	TGTGCCAGTAGTATAGGCGGTTCCAAAAACATTCAGTACTTC
.	TRBJ1-1	TRBV28	many	CASSLGATEAFF	TGTGCCAGCAGCTTAGGCGCGACAGAAGCTTTCTTT
TRBD2	TRBJ2-3	TRBV15	few	CATSKSKAGGADTQYF	TGTGCCACCAGCAAATCTAAAGCGGGGGGCGCAGATACGCAGTATTTT
.	TRBJ2-1	TRBV14	few	CASSQDRVQHLRNEQFF	TGTGCCAGCAGCCAAGATCGTGTACAACATTTGAGAAATGAGCAGTTCTTC
.	TRBJ2-7	TRBV19	few	CASSISRGAVYEQYF	TGTGCCAGTAGTATTTCCAGGGGGGCGGTCTACGAGCAGTACTTC
.	TRBJ1-2	TRBV6-1	.	CASSEAWVDSYGYTF	TGTGCCAGCAGTGAAGCGTGGGTGGACAGCTATGGCTACACCTTC
.	TRBJ2-1	TRBV30	many	CAWSSQGSHNEQFF	TGTGCCTGGAGTAGTCAGGGGTCGCACAATGAGCAGTTCTTC
TRBD2	TRBJ2-5	TRBV20-1	few	CSARDQASGSWETQYF	TGCAGTGCTAGAGATCAGGCTAGCGGGAGCTGGGAGACCCAGTACTTC
.	TRBJ2-3	TRBV11-2	many	CASSLDPLTSTDTQYF	TGTGCCAGCAGCTTAGATCCTCTCACTAGCACAGATACGCAGTATTTT
TRBD2	TRBJ2-7	TRBV10-2	.	CASLCRGRTYEQYF	TGCGCCAGCTTATGCCGCGGGAGAACCTACGAGCAGTACTTC
.	TRBJ2-3	TRBV5-1	few	CASRNSGAGDTQYF	TGCGCCAGCAGGAATAGCGGAGCGGGAGATACGCAGTATTTT
TRBD2	TRBJ2-1	TRBV2	many	CASKGLASSNEQFF	TGTGCCAGCAAGGGACTAGCGTCGTCTAATGAGCAGTTCTTC
.	TRBJ2-5	TRBV20-1	few	CSANGGGTMAQYF	TGCAGTGCTAACGGGGGAGGCACTATGGCCCAGTACTTC
.	TRBJ2-1	TRBV28	many	CASNSGASYNEQFF	TGTGCCAGCAATTCGGGGGCGTCCTACAATGAGCAGTTCTTC
.	TRBJ2-2	TRBV24-1	many	CATSGWGEVGELFF	TGTGCCACCAGTGGCTGGGGCGAAGTCGGGGAGCTGTTTTTT
.	TRBJ1-5	TRBV12-3/TRBV12-4	.	CASSFRERNQPQHF	TGTGCCAGCAGTTTCAGGGAGCGCAATCAGCCCCAGCATTTT
.	TRBJ1-1	TRBV18	.	CASSPLEYRGGTEAFF	TGTGCCAGCTCACCACTTGAGTACAGAGGGGGGACTGAAGCTTTCTTT
TRBD1	TRBJ1-2	TRBV20-1	.	CSLNMEDRGGYTF	TGCAGTCTCAACATGGAGGACAGGGGGGGCTACACCTTC